Shown below are 31 T cell receptor beta chains from a single sample sequenced in a study of identical twins. Each CDR3 protein is one row after TCRdb ran MiXCR on the 5' RACE reads. This sample has about 890,000 distinct CDR3 sequences, with 9% to 15% found just once. The same data also went into a second study, on yellow fever vaccine responses in identical twins.

Sequences were obtained from PBMCs. These receptors came from a woman between 18 and 29 years old in good health.

This rearrangement joins TRBV6-5 to TRBJ2-5; perhaps TRBD2 as D (5 bases). Looked up from germline, CDR1 is MNHEY and CDR2 is SVGAGI. This CDR3 region has 14 residues. The germline V and J ends were trimmed by 0 bases and 5 bases, with 10 bases remaining between them. CDR3 protein: CASSYSRARETQYF. Here the CDR3 DNA reads TGTGCCAGCAGTTACTCGAGGGCTCGGGAGACCCAGTACTTC.

A few counts support this clonotype. One end of the junction varies from germline; a read error may be responsible. The gene calls are TRBV7-9 and TRBJ2-1, with D perhaps matching TRBD2 (6 bases). The CDR3 is made up of 12 amino acids. Per germline, CDR1 SEHNR and CDR2 FQNEAQ (reference sequence). CDR3 sequence: CASRGGYSEQFF. Here the CDR3 DNA reads TGTGCCAGCAGGGGGGGTTACAGTGAGCAGTTCTTC.

This clonotype was observed many times. V gene TRBV7-9 combines with J gene TRBJ1-3; D is ambiguous. V shed 5 bases and J shed 4 bases, with 6 bases lying between them. CDR1 SEHNR and CDR2 FQNEAQ come from the germline V gene (reference sequence). This CDR3 region has 12 residues. The CDR3 DNA reads TGTGCCAGCAGCCCCACAGGAAACACCATATATTTT. Residues: CASSPTGNTIYF.

This clonotype was counted at least ten times. This chain connects TRBV5-6 to TRBJ2-1; unclear D gene. V lost 0 bases to trimming and J lost 2 bases, with 15 bases between them. In germline, CDR1 is SGHDT, CDR2 YYEEEE. The CDR3 contains 17 residues. CDR3 in amino acids: CASSLGFGGTPYNEQFF. In DNA form, the CDR3 reads TGTGCCAGCAGCTTGGGATTTGGTGGAACCCCCTACAATGAGCAGTTCTTC.

The chain combines TRBV5-1 with TRBJ2-7; 12 nucleotides match TRBD2. The germline gives CDR1 SGHRS, CDR2 YFSETQ. J lost 6 bases, V lost 1 base, and 5 bases had no gene match. The CDR3 is made up of 15 amino acids. CDR3: CASSLPTSGSSEQYF. The CDR3 DNA follows: TGCGCCAGCAGCTTGCCGACTAGCGGGAGCAGCGAGCAGTACTTC.

This clonotype has only a few counts. The J gene is TRBJ1-1, the V gene TRBV20-1, with D unclear. The CDR3 has 14 amino acids. V was shortened by 1 base and J by 1 base, with 10 bases between the two germline ends. Germline lookup yields CDR1 DFQATT and CDR2 SNEGSKA (reference sequence). DNA of the CDR3: TGCAGTGCTAGAGGGGTCAATCGGAACACTGAAGCTTTCTTT. It is translated as CSARGVNRNTEAFF.

CDR3 sequence reads: CTTGGTNEKLFF. Here the CDR3 DNA reads TGCACCACAGGGGGAACTAATGAAAAACTGTTTTTT. The chain employs TRBV20-1 and TRBJ1-4; TRBD1 matches at 8 bases. Germline V lookup: CDR1 DFQATT, CDR2 SNEGSKA (reference sequence). CDR3 length equals 12 residues.

This clonotype appeared a few times. The V and J genes are TRBV13 and TRBJ2-1; possible D gene TRBD2, 5 bases. The V gene's germline CDR1 is PRHDT and CDR2 FYEKMQ (reference sequence). The CDR3 is 16 amino acids. Deletions cut 5 bases from V and 8 bases from J, with 22 bases between. The CDR3 protein is CASSPGVRAAGDEQFF. CDR3 bases: TGTGCCAGCAGCCCCGGAGTAAGGGCAGCCGGGGATGAGCAGTTCTTC.

J is TRBJ2-7 and V is TRBV20-1; 10 nucleotides agree with TRBD1. The CDR3 is 15 amino acids. V lost 3 bases, J lost 4 bases, and 9 bases stayed unmatched. Germline V gene sequence: CDR1 DFQATT, CDR2 SNEGSKA (reference sequence). This chain's CDR3 is CSARGGTGQGYEQYF. The CDR3 DNA sequence: TGCAGTGCTAGGGGGGGGACGGGACAGGGGTACGAGCAGTACTTC.

The J gene is TRBJ2-5, the V gene TRBV6-2 or TRBV6-3; D remains ambiguous. Per the germline V gene, CDR1 is MNHEY and CDR2 is SVGEGT. Trimming took 2 bases from V and 1 from J, leaving 17 bases between them. The CDR3 consists of 17 residues. The CDR3 region is CASSYDPPSTSQETQYF. In DNA, the CDR3 is TGTGCCAGCAGTTACGACCCCCCTTCGACAAGCCAAGAGACCCAGTACTTC.

The genes are TRBV5-1 and TRBJ2-6; tentatively, D is TRBD2 (5 bases). V was shortened by 2 bases and J by 3 bases, with 12 bases between the two germline ends. Germline V gene lookup returns CDR1 SGHRS and CDR2 YFSETQ. The CDR3 extends over 16 amino acids. In DNA form, the CDR3 reads TGCGCCAGCAGCTTCTCTGGAGGTGTTGGGGCCAACGTCCTGACTTTC. Translation: CASSFSGGVGANVLTF.

There are a few counts of this clonotype. This chain links TRBV5-1 with TRBJ1-1; D is possibly TRBD1 (5 bases). Trimming took 10 bases from V and 2 from J, leaving 15 bases between them. Germline V gene data show CDR1 as SGHRS and CDR2 as YFSETQ. This CDR3 comprises 13 residues. In nucleotides, the CDR3 is TGCGCCGGACCCTCACAGGAAAACACTGAAGCTTTCTTT. This translates into CAGPSQENTEAFF.

This clonotype was recorded a few times. This chain joins TRBV5-1 and TRBJ2-1; 9 positions match TRBD2. The length of the CDR3 is 15 residues. Trimming at V came to 2 bases and at J to 4 bases, leaving 4 bases not matched to a gene. Per germline, CDR1 SGHRS and CDR2 YFSETQ. CDR3 in amino acids: CASSFRREGYNEQFF. CDR3 DNA sequence: TGCGCCAGCAGCTTTCGGCGGGAGGGTTACAATGAGCAGTTCTTC.

The chain links TRBV28 to TRBJ2-7; either TRBD1 or TRBD2 may fit D (6 bases each). Germline lookup yields CDR1 MDHEN and CDR2 SYDVKM. The ends were cut back, 6 bases at V and 2 bases at J, with 14 bases in the middle. The CDR3 sequence is 14 residues long. In DNA, the CDR3 is TGTGCCAGCAGGCGAGGGGGGACCCCCTACGAGCAGTACGTC. Residues: CASRRGGTPYEQYV.

This clonotype was seen only a few times. The chain has TRBV29-1 and TRBJ1-1; tentatively, D is TRBD1 (6 bases). Germline V CDR1 and CDR2: SQVTM, ANQGSEA. V was trimmed by 6 bases and J by 8 bases, leaving 16 bases between them. This CDR3 contains 12 residues. The CDR3: CSVGGTSGEAFF. The CDR3 nucleotides read TGCAGCGTCGGTGGGACATCCGGAGAAGCTTTCTTT.

The V call is TRBV12-3 or TRBV12-4, the J call TRBJ2-7, with 10 bases aligning to TRBD1. Losses at the gene ends were 7 bases for V and 0 bases for J; bases not matched to a gene: 6. The CDR3 runs 15 residues. The CDR3 DNA follows: TGTGCCAGCAACCCGGGACAGGGGACCTCCTACGAGCAGTACTTC. The encoded protein is CASNPGQGTSYEQYF.

For the CDR3, the DNA is TGTGCCAGCAGTGAAGCGTGGGAGGGCCAGTTCTTC. This encodes CASSEAWEGQFF. This chain connects TRBV6-1 to TRBJ2-1, with 7 bases that match TRBD2. Germline lookup yields CDR1 MNHNS and CDR2 SASEGT. Unmatched junction bases numbered 3, after V lost 0 bases and J lost 13 bases. The CDR3 runs to 12 residues.

The table lists this clonotype with a few counts. The CDR3 sequence is CATSNGLAAGKGSYEQYV. The CDR3 DNA reads TGTGCCACCAGCAATGGACTAGCGGCCGGTAAGGGCTCCTACGAGCAGTACGTC. This chain connects TRBV15 to TRBJ2-7; 10 positions match TRBD2. The CDR3 covers 18 residues. Germline lookup yields CDR1 LNHNV and CDR2 YYDKDF (reference sequence). V was pared by 4 bases and J by 0 bases, with 12 bases of the junction left unmatched.

This clonotype was recorded a few times. The chain employs TRBV12-3 or TRBV12-4 and TRBJ2-1; tentative D call: TRBD1 (6 bases). V lost 5 bases and J lost 9, with 8 bases in between. This CDR3 spans 11 amino acids. CDR3 sequence reads: CASSGTLEQFF. CDR3 nucleotide sequence: TGTGCCAGCAGTGGGACACTTGAGCAGTTCTTC.

This clonotype was recorded a few times. V usage is TRBV5-1 and J usage is TRBJ2-1, with D possibly being TRBD1 or TRBD2 (6 bases each). The germline V gene encodes CDR1 SGHRS and CDR2 YFSETQ. The CDR3 contains 16 residues. V was pared by 2 bases and J by 6 bases, with 18 bases between. CDR3 bases: TGCGCCAGCAGCTTTCCCACAGGGTTGCGGGGCAATGAGCAGTTCTTC. Encoded protein: CASSFPTGLRGNEQFF.

The rearrangement links TRBV28 to TRBJ2-7; 10 nucleotides agree with TRBD2. CDR1 is MDHEN, CDR2 SYDVKM, per germline. V was pared by 5 bases and J by 7 bases, with 8 bases of the junction left unmatched. The CDR3 is made up of 14 amino acids. The CDR3 is CASSEAGGPGEQYF. CDR3 nucleotides: TGTGCCAGCAGTGAAGCGGGAGGGCCGGGGGAGCAGTACTTC.

The chain uses TRBV27 and TRBJ2-3, with 12 nucleotides matching TRBD2. The CDR3 totals 16 residues. V trimming: 6 bases; J trimming: 3 bases; junction bases outside the gene matches: 7. The germline V gene encodes CDR1 MNHEY and CDR2 SMNVEV (reference sequence). The DNA for the CDR3 is TGTGCCAGCAGAGAACTAGCGGGAGGTCGAACAGATACGCAGTATTTT. Protein sequence: CASRELAGGRTDTQYF.

This clonotype was recorded a few times. The V gene is TRBV6-1, the J gene TRBJ2-3; D is possibly TRBD2 (5 bases). V shed 0 bases and J shed 1 base, with 11 bases lying between them. The germline V gene has CDR1 MNHNS and CDR2 SASEGT. The CDR3 is 16 residues long. Here the CDR3 DNA reads TGTGCCAGCAGTGAAGCAGCCGGGGATGGCACAGATACGCAGTATTTT. Encoded protein: CASSEAAGDGTDTQYF.

The V and J genes are TRBV12-3 or TRBV12-4 and TRBJ1-5; 7 nucleotides line up with TRBD1. Unmatched junction bases numbered 4, after V lost 5 bases and J lost 0 bases. The CDR3 has 15 amino acids. CDR3 in amino acids: CASSPNRGSNQPQHF. CDR3 bases: TGTGCCAGCAGTCCCAACAGGGGTAGCAATCAGCCCCAGCATTTT.

Only a few counts were recorded for this clonotype. This chain links TRBV4-1 with TRBJ2-1, with D possibly TRBD2 on 5 matching bases. This CDR3 has 16 amino acids. V gave up 1 base and J gave up 5 bases, with 15 bases separating them. Germline V gives CDR1 MGHRA, CDR2 YSYEKL. The CDR3, as DNA: TGCGCCAGCAGCCAAGTAAGAGGGAGCCCGCACAATGAGCAGTTCTTC. The encoded protein is CASSQVRGSPHNEQFF.

The chain combines TRBV10-3 with TRBJ2-3, with 8 bases aligning to TRBD2. The germline V gene has CDR1 ENHRY and CDR2 SYGVKD. This CDR3 has 14 residues. V lost 7 bases, J lost 2 bases, and 5 bases stayed unmatched. DNA of the CDR3: TGTGCCATCACGGGGGGGCCGCCCACAGATACGCAGTATTTT. Residues: CAITGGPPTDTQYF.

This chain connects TRBV12-3 or TRBV12-4 to TRBJ1-5, with a tentative D call TRBD1 (6 bases). The CDR3 consists of 15 residues. Trimming left V 5 bases short and J 0 bases short, with 11 bases between. CDR3 residues: CASSPRGDSNQPQHF. CDR3 DNA sequence: TGTGCCAGCAGTCCAAGGGGGGATAGCAATCAGCCCCAGCATTTT.

This chain uses TRBV20-1 with TRBJ1-2; D gene unclear. In germline, CDR1 is DFQATT, CDR2 SNEGSKA (reference sequence). The CDR3 runs to 12 residues. Trimming left V 3 bases short and J 2 bases short, with 7 bases between. For the CDR3, the DNA is TGCAGTGCTAGTATGGCAAACTATGGCTACACCTTC. Its protein product is CSASMANYGYTF.

There are a few counts of this clonotype. The chain has TRBV28 and TRBJ2-4, with 9 bases that match TRBD2. Germline CDR1 and CDR2: MDHEN and SYDVKM. The CDR3 consists of 15 residues. Trimming removed 7 bases from V and 3 bases from J; junction bases left unmatched: 7. The chain's CDR3 is CASTGGGAGKNIQYF. The CDR3 nucleotides read TGTGCCAGCACTGGCGGGGGGGCTGGCAAAAACATTCAGTACTTC.

The chain carries TRBV3-1 and TRBJ2-7; weak D call: TRBD2 (5 bases). The CDR3 is 15 residues long. The V and J ends lost 4 bases and 2 bases respectively, with 15 bases between them. Germline CDR1 reads LGHDT; CDR2 reads YNNKEL (reference sequence). CDR3 loop: CASSPSGRGTYEQYV. DNA of the CDR3: TGTGCCAGCAGCCCTTCCGGCAGAGGGACCTACGAGCAGTACGTC.

The chain employs TRBV6-1 and TRBJ2-1; TRBD2 aligns across 7 bases. V lost 6 bases and J lost 5; bases outside the gene matches: 10. The CDR3 is made up of 15 amino acids. Per germline, CDR1 MNHNS and CDR2 SASEGT. The CDR3 loop reads CASRGTTSTDNEQFF. The CDR3, as DNA: TGTGCCAGCAGAGGGACTACCTCAACTGACAATGAGCAGTTCTTC.